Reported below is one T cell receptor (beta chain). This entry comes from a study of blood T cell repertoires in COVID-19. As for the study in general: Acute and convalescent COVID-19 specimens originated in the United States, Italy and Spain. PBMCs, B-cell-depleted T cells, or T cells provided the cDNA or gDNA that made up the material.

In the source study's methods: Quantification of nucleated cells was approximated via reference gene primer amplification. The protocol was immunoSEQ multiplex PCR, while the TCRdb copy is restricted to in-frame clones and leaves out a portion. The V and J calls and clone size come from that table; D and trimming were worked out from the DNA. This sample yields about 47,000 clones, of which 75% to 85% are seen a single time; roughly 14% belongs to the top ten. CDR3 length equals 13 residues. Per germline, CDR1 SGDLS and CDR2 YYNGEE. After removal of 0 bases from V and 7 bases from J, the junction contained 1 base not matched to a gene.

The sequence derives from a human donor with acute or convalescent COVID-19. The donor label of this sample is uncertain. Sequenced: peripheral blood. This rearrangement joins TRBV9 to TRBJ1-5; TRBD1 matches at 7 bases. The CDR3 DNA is TGTGCCAGCAGCGTAGGACAGGGCCAGCCCCAGCATTTT. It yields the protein CASSVGQGQPQHF.